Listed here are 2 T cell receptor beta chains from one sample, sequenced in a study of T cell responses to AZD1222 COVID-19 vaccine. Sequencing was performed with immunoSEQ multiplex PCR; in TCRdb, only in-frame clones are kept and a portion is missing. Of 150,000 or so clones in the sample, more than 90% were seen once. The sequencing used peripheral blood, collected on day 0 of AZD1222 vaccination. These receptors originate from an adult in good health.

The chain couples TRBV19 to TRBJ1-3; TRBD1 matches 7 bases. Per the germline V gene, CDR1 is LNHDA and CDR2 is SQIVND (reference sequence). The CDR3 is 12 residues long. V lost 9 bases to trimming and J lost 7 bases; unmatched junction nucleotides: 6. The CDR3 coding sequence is TGTGCCAGCAGACAGGGATTCAACACCATATATTTT. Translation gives CASRQGFNTIYF.

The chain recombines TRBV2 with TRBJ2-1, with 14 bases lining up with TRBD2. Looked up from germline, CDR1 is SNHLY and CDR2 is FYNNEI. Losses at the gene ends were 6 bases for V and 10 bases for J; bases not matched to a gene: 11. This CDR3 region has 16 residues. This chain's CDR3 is CASSLLTSGGAGEQFF. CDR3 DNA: TGTGCCAGCAGCCTCCTGACTAGCGGGGGGGCTGGGGAGCAGTTCTTC.